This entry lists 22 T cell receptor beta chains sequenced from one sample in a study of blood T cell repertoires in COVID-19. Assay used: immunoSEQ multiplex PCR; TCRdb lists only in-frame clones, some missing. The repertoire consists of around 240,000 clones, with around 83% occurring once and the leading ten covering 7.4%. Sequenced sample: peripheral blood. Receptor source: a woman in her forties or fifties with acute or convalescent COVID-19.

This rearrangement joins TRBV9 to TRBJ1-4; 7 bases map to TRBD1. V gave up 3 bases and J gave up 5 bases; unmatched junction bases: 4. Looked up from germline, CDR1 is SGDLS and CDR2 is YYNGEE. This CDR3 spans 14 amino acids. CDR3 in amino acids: CASSAEQGNEKLFF. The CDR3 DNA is TGTGCCAGCAGCGCCGAACAGGGGAATGAAAAACTGTTTTTT. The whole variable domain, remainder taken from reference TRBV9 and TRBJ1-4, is DSGVTQTPKHLITATGQRVTLRCSPRSGDLSVYWYQQSLDQGLQFLIQYYNGEERAKGNILERFSAQQFPDLHSELNLSSLELGDSALYFCASSAEQGNEKLFFGSGTQLSVL.

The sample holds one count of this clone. CDR3 residues: CASSNTGVVSPLHF. The CDR3 bases are TGTGCCAGCAGCAACACAGGGGTCGTCTCACCCCTCCACTTT. This chain links TRBV6-2 or TRBV6-3 with TRBJ1-6; 7 bases align to TRBD1. The CDR3 sequence is 14 residues long. After removal of 6 bases from V and 10 bases from J, the junction contained 9 bases not matched to a gene. Per germline, CDR1 MNHEY and CDR2 SVGEGT.

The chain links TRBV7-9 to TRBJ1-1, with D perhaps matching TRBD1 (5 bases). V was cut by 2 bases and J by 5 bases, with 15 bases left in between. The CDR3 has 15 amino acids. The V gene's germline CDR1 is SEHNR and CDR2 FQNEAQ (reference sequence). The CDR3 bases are TGTGCCAGCAGCTTACCCCAGGGTCTCAAAACTGAAGCTTTCTTT. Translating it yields CASSLPQGLKTEAFF.

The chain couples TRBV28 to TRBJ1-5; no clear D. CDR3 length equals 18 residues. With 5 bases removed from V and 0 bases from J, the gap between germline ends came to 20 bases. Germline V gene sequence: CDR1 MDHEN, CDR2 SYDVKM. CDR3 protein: CASSLRHVGLYSNQPQHF. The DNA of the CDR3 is TGTGCCAGCAGTCTAAGACACGTCGGACTTTATAGCAATCAGCCCCAGCATTTT.

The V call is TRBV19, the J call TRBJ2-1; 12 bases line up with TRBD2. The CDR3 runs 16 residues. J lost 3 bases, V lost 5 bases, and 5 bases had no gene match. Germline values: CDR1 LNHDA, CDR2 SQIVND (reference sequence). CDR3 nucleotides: TGTGCCAGTAGTCTCGGGACTAGCGGGTTCTACAATGAGCAGTTCTTC. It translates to CASSLGTSGFYNEQFF.

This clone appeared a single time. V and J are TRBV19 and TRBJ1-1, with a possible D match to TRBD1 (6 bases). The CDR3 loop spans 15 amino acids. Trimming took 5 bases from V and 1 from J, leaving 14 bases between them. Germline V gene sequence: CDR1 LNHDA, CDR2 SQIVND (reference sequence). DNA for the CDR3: TGTGCCAGTAGTGACGGGCACAGGGAGAACACTGAAGCTTTCTTT. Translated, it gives CASSDGHRENTEAFF.

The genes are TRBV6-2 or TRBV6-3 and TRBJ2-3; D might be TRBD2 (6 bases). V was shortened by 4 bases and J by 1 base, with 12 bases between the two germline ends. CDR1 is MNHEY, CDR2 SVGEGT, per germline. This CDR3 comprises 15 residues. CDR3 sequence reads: CASSFLARGTDTQYF. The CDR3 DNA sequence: TGTGCCAGCAGTTTTCTAGCGAGAGGCACAGATACGCAGTATTTT.

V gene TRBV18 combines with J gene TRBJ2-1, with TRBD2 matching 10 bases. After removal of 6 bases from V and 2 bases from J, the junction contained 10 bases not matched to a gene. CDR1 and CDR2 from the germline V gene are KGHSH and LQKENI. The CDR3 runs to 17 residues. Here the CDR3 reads CASSVISTSGTYNEQFF. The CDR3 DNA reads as TGTGCCAGCTCCGTAATTAGTACTAGCGGGACCTACAATGAGCAGTTCTTC. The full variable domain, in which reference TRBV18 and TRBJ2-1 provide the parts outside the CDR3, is NAGVMQNPRHLVRRRGQEARLRCSPMKGHSHVYWYRQLPEEGLKFMVYLQKENIIDESGMPKERFSAEFPKEGPSILRIQQVVRGDSAAYFCASSVISTSGTYNEQFFGPGTRLTVL.

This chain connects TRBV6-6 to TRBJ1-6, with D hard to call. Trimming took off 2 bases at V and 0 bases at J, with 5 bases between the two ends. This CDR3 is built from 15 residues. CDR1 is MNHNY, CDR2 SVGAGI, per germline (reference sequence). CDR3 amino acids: CASSYGSSYNSPLHF. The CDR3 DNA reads TGTGCCAGCAGTTACGGTAGCTCCTATAATTCACCCCTCCACTTT.

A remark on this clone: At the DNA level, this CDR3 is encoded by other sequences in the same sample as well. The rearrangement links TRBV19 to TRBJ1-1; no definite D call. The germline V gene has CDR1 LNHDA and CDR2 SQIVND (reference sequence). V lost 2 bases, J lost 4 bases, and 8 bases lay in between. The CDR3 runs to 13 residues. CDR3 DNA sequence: TGTGCCAGTAGTATACGCCGCGGCACTGAAGCTTTCTTT. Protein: CASSIRRGTEAFF.

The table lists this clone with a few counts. CDR3 DNA sequence: TGCGCCAGCAGCCAACGGGCAGGGACTGTCTATGGCTACACCTTC. Translation: CASSQRAGTVYGYTF. This chain joins TRBV4-3 and TRBJ1-2; TRBD1 might be the D (5 bases). The V and J ends lost 2 bases and 4 bases respectively, with 14 bases between them. The length of the CDR3 is 15 residues. Germline-derived CDR1 and CDR2 are LGHNA and YSLEER.

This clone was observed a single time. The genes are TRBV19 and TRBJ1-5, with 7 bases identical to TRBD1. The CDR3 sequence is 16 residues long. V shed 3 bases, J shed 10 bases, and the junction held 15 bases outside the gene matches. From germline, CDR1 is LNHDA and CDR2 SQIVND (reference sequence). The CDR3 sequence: CASSMLSGQPMDPQHF. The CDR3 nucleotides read TGTGCCAGTAGTATGCTTTCGGGACAGCCGATGGATCCCCAGCATTTT.

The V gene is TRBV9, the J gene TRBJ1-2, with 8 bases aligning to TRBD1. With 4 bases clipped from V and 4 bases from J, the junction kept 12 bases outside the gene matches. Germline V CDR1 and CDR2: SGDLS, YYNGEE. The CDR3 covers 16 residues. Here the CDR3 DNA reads TGTGCCAGCAGCCCAGTGACCTTTGACAGGGGCTATGGCTACACCTTC. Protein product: CASSPVTFDRGYGYTF.

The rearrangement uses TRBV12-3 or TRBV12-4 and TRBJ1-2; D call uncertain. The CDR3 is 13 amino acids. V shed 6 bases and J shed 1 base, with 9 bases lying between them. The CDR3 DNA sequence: TGTGCCAGCAGCCCCGACATTAACTATGGCTACACCTTC. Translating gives CASSPDINYGYTF.

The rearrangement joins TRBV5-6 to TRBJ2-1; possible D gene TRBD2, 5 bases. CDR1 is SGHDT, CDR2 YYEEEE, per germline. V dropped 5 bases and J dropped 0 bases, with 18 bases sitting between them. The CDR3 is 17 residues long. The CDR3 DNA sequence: TGTGCCAGCAGTCAGCTTAGGGCTAGCCTCTCCTACAATGAGCAGTTCTTC. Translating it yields CASSQLRASLSYNEQFF.

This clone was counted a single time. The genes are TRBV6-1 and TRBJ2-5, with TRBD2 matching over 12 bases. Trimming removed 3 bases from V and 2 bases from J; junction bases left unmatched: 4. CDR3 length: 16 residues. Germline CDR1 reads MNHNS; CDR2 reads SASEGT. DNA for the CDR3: TGTGCCAGCAGTGATTTACTAGCGGGGGGTCAAGAGACCCAGTACTTC. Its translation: CASSDLLAGGQETQYF.

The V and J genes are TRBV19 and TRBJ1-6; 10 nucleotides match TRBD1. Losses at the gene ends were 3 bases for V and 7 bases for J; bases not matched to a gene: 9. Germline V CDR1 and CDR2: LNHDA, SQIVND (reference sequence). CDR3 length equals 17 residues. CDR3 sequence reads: CASSISRQGARNSPLHF. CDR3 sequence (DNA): TGTGCCAGTAGTATTTCTCGACAGGGGGCGAGGAATTCACCCCTCCACTTT.

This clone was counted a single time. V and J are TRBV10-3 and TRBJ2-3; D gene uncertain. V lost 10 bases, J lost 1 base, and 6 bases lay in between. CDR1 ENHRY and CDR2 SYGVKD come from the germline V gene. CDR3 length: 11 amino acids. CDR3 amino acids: CATGGTDTQYF. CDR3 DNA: TGTGCCACCGGTGGCACAGATACGCAGTATTTT.

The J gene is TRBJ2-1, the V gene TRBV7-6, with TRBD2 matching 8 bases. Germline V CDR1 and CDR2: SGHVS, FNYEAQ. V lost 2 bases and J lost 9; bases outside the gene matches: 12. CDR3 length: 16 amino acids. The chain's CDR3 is CASSLYPPGGPGEQFF. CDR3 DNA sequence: TGTGCCAGCAGCTTATACCCCCCGGGAGGGCCCGGTGAGCAGTTCTTC. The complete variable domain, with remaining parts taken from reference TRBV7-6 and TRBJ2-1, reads GAGVSQSPRYKVTKRGQDVALRCDPISGHVSLYWYRQALGQGPEFLTYFNYEAQQDKSGLPNDRFSAERPEGSISTLTIQRTEQRDSAMYRCASSLYPPGGPGEQFFGPGTRLTVL.

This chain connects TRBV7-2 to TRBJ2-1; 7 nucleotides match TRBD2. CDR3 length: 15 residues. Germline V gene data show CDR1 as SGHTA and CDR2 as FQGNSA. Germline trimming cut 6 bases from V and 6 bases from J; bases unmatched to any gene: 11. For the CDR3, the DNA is TGTGCCAGCAGTTTTAAGGCGGGAGTGTCCAATGAGCAGTTCTTC. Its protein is CASSFKAGVSNEQFF.

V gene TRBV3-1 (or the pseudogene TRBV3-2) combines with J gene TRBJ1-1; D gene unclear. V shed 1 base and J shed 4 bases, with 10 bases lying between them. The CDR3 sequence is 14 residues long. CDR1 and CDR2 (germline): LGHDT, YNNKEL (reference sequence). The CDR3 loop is CASSQGAGVTEAFF. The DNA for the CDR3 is TGTGCCAGCAGCCAAGGGGCGGGAGTCACTGAAGCTTTCTTT.

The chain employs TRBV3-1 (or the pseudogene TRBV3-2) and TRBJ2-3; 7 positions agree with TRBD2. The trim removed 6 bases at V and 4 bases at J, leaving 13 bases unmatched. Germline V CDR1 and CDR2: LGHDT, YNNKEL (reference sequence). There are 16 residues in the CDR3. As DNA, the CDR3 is TGTGCCAGCAGTCCAAGAAACGGGGGGAAGTCAGATACGCAGTATTTT. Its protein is CASSPRNGGKSDTQYF.